These 14 T cell receptor beta chains originate from one sample sequenced in a study of T cells after posttransplantation cyclophosphamide. TCRdb's copy holds only in-frame clones and misses some; the assay was immunoSEQ multiplex PCR. Among roughly 13,000 clones, around 81% were seen once, and the ten largest hold approximately 0.8%. Specimen: memory CD4+ T cells sorted from PBMCs. These receptors originate from a man aged 45-65 years in good health, CMV-negative, and a related stem cell transplant donor.

V usage is TRBV30 and J usage is TRBJ1-2, with D tentatively TRBD1 (6 bases). Germline V lookup: CDR1 GTSNPN, CDR2 SVGIG (reference sequence). V was cut by 2 bases and J by 8 bases, with 18 bases left in between. This CDR3 region has 14 residues. Here the CDR3 DNA reads TGTGCCTGGAGTACCCCGGGGGGCTTCTGGGGCTACACCTTC. It codes for CAWSTPGGFWGYTF.

The rearrangement joins TRBV19 to TRBJ2-3; D is perhaps TRBD2 (5 bases). CDR1 is LNHDA, CDR2 SQIVND, per germline (reference sequence). V shed 3 bases and J shed 1 base, with 17 bases lying between them. CDR3 length: 17 residues. CDR3 coding DNA: TGTGCCAGTAGTATCCTTCCACCTAGCTTGGGCACAGATACGCAGTATTTT. This sequence encodes CASSILPPSLGTDTQYF.

This chain joins TRBV25-1 and TRBJ2-7, with 7 positions matching TRBD2. Looked up from germline, CDR1 is MGHDK and CDR2 is SYGVNS. The CDR3 length is 15 residues. Trimming at V came to 3 bases and at J to 3 bases, leaving 8 bases not matched to a gene. The CDR3 sequence: CASSDPAGRDYEQYF. In DNA, the CDR3 is TGTGCCAGCAGTGATCCAGCGGGAAGGGACTACGAGCAGTACTTC.

The chain joins TRBV6-1 to TRBJ2-1; no clear D. The V gene lost 2 bases and the J gene lost 8 bases, with 19 bases spanning the gap. Germline CDR1 MNHNS, CDR2 SASEGT. The CDR3 has 16 residues. The CDR3 nucleotides are TGTGCCAGCAGTGAATTCGAGGCAAGATTTAACCATGAGCAGTTCTTC. It is translated as CASSEFEARFNHEQFF.

The V gene is TRBV2, the J gene TRBJ1-1, with D possibly being TRBD1 (6 bases). V lost 4 bases and J 7 bases, leaving 7 bases between the germline ends. This CDR3 is built from 11 residues. In germline, CDR1 is SNHLY, CDR2 FYNNEI. CDR3 protein: CASSVRGEAFF. The CDR3 coding sequence is TGTGCCAGCAGTGTCAGGGGTGAAGCTTTCTTT.

CDR3 in DNA: TGTGCCAGCAGCCCCGGGACAGGGGCAAATCAGCCCCAGCATTTT. Residues: CASSPGTGANQPQHF. The chain recombines TRBV5-4 with TRBJ1-5; 10 bases are a match to TRBD1. The germline V gene encodes CDR1 SGHNT and CDR2 YYREEE (reference sequence). V lost 4 bases to trimming and J lost 4 bases; unmatched junction nucleotides: 5. This CDR3 has 15 residues.

The chain couples TRBV29-1 to TRBJ1-2, with D perhaps TRBD1 (6 bases). Deletions cut 3 bases from V and 4 bases from J, with 18 bases between. Germline V gene sequence: CDR1 SQVTM, CDR2 ANQGSEA. The CDR3 extends over 15 amino acids. CDR3 in DNA: TGCAGCGTTGACTTCCAGGCAGGGGACATCTATGGCTACACCTTC. Its protein is CSVDFQAGDIYGYTF.

J is TRBJ2-7 and V is TRBV2, with D maybe TRBD2 (6 bases). V was clipped by 3 bases and J by 3 bases, with 12 bases between them. In germline, CDR1 is SNHLY, CDR2 FYNNEI. This CDR3 has 14 amino acids. CDR3 sequence reads: CASSDRGNFYEQYF. The CDR3 nucleotides are TGTGCCAGCAGTGACCGGGGGAACTTCTACGAGCAGTACTTC.

This clone was counted a single time. The chain joins TRBV18 to TRBJ1-1; no firm D call. The V and J ends lost 2 bases and 5 bases respectively, with 12 bases between them. Germline loops: CDR1 KGHSH, CDR2 LQKENI. The CDR3 contains 14 residues. CDR3 sequence reads: CASSPIPGGTEAFF. The CDR3 DNA sequence: TGTGCCAGCTCACCAATCCCGGGTGGGACTGAAGCTTTCTTT.

The chain uses TRBV7-8 and TRBJ2-1; D unresolved. The CDR3 length is 12 residues. The germline gives CDR1 SGHVS, CDR2 FQNEAQ. V was clipped by 1 base and J by 12 bases, with 10 bases between them. The CDR3 loop reads CASSLDFYSQFF. CDR3 DNA sequence: TGTGCCAGCAGCTTAGATTTCTATTCGCAGTTCTTC.

The chain has TRBV27 and TRBJ2-1, with 7 bases identical to TRBD2. V was clipped by 0 bases and J by 7 bases; unmatched bases: 12. CDR1 is MNHEY, CDR2 SMNVEV, per germline (reference sequence). This CDR3 has 17 amino acids. CDR3 amino acids: CASSLSIAGGWGNEQFF. The CDR3 DNA sequence: TGTGCCAGCAGTTTATCGATAGCGGGTGGTTGGGGTAATGAGCAGTTCTTC.

The chain links TRBV7-2 to TRBJ2-5; D perhaps matches TRBD1 (5 bases). Trimming took off 7 bases at V and 2 bases at J, with 11 bases between the two ends. Germline CDR1 reads SGHTA; CDR2 reads FQGNSA. The CDR3 runs to 13 residues. CDR3 residues: CASNPTAQETQYF. CDR3 nucleotide sequence: TGTGCCAGCAACCCGACAGCGCAAGAGACCCAGTACTTC.

V and J are TRBV9 and TRBJ2-5; 14 positions match TRBD2. The germline CDR1 and CDR2 sequences are SGDLS and YYNGEE. The CDR3 is 18 amino acids. Trimming removed 3 bases from V and 4 bases from J; junction bases left unmatched: 11. The CDR3 DNA is TGTGCCAGCAGCGGCTACGGGACTAGCGGGAGAGGGAGAGAGACCCAGTACTTC. It yields the protein CASSGYGTSGRGRETQYF.

V and J are TRBV7-9 and TRBJ1-5, with a tentative D call TRBD1 (6 bases). CDR3 size: 15 residues. Germline V CDR1 and CDR2: SEHNR, FQNEAQ (reference sequence). Trimming took 5 bases from V and 3 from J, leaving 14 bases between them. The DNA of the CDR3 is TGTGCCAGCAGCCCCGGGGCAGGGGTCAATCAGCCCCAGCATTTT. As protein: CASSPGAGVNQPQHF.